This T cell receptor (beta chain) was sequenced during a study of T-cell reconstitution after alpha-beta-depleted transplantation in children. Unique molecular identifiers were used in preparing the TCRbeta library. TCRdb used MiXCR to reprocess the PCR reads, holding one entry per CDR3 protein. The profile shows approximately 520,000 distinct CDR3 sequences, around a third of them singletons. This clonotype appeared a few times. The sequenced sample was PBMCs from the stem cell graft donor, obtained from the stem cell graft. The sequence derives from a human donor who donated a stem cell graft to a child with aplastic anemia.

CDR3 region: CASLTTEYTDTQYF. CDR3 nucleotide sequence: TGTGCCAGCCTCACTACGGAATACACAGATACGCAGTATTTT. The rearrangement links TRBV7-2 to TRBJ2-3; D gene unclear. V lost 8 bases and J lost 2, with 14 bases in between. CDR1 is SGHTA, CDR2 FQGNSA, per germline. This CDR3 comprises 14 residues.